This passage covers 21 T cell receptor beta chains from one sample sequenced in a study of graft-versus-host responses after intestinal transplantation. These receptors' antigens are unknown. Sequencing was performed with immunoSEQ multiplex PCR; in TCRdb, only in-frame clones are kept and a portion is missing. Of 85,000 to 100,000 clones listed, roughly 91% were seen once; the top ten hold roughly 2%. Source: unstimulated CD8+ T cells sorted from spleen or lymph node cells, taken before intestinal transplant. The source is a human donor who received an intestinal transplant.

This chain links TRBV5-6 with TRBJ2-3; TRBD1 matches 7 bases. The V gene's germline CDR1 is SGHDT and CDR2 YYEEEE. This CDR3 region has 19 residues. After removal of 4 bases from V and 5 bases from J, the junction contained 22 bases not matched to a gene. CDR3 nucleotide sequence: TGTGCCAGCAGCGGAGGTCAACAGGGGTTAGGTTCCCATGTAGATACGCAGTATTTT. Translating gives CASSGGQQGLGSHVDTQYF. The variable domain in full, with the rest retrieved from reference TRBV5-6 and TRBJ2-3, is DAGVTQSPTHLIKTRGQQVTLRCSPKSGHDTVSWYQQALGQGPQFIFQYYEEEERQRGNFPDRFSGHQFPNYSSELNVNALLLGDSALYLCASSGGQQGLGSHVDTQYFGPGTRLTVL.

The rearrangement joins TRBV27 to TRBJ2-5, with a weak D call TRBD1 (6 bases). The J call may be faulty, since TRBJ2-7 better matches the DNA end. The CDR3 is made up of 12 amino acids. The germline V gene encodes CDR1 MNHEY and CDR2 SMNVEV (reference sequence). The CDR3 loop reads CATKGDPYEQYF. Here the CDR3 DNA reads TGTGCCACCAAGGGGGACCCCTACGAGCAGTACTTC.

V gene TRBV6-6 combines with J gene TRBJ2-7; 7 positions agree with TRBD1. The CDR3 consists of 15 residues. From germline, CDR1 is MNHNY and CDR2 SVGAGI (reference sequence). J gave up 0 bases and V 4 bases, and 6 bases lay outside the gene matches. The CDR3 region has the DNA TGTGCCAGCAGTTTAACGGGACAGAGCTCCTACGAGCAGTACTTC. Translated, it gives CASSLTGQSSYEQYF.

V is TRBV2 and J is TRBJ2-3; 8 positions match TRBD2. V trimming: 3 bases; J trimming: 2 bases; junction bases outside the gene matches: 4. Germline assignment: CDR1 SNHLY and CDR2 FYNNEI. The CDR3 length is 15 residues. The CDR3 region has the DNA TGTGCCAGCAGTGACACGGGGGGGTACACAGATACGCAGTATTTT. It is translated as CASSDTGGYTDTQYF.

In this sample, this clone turned up once. The rearrangement uses TRBV11-2 and TRBJ2-3; D ambiguous. V was clipped by 1 base and J by 1 base, with 9 bases between them. The length of the CDR3 is 15 residues. CDR1 and CDR2 from the germline V gene are SGHAT and FQNNGV. For the CDR3, the DNA is TGTGCCAGCAGCTTAGTCTCGGGTGGCACAGATACGCAGTATTTT. Protein product: CASSLVSGGTDTQYF.

The J gene is TRBJ1-5, the V gene TRBV19, with D possibly TRBD1 on 5 matching bases. This CDR3 region has 15 residues. The germline V gene has CDR1 LNHDA and CDR2 SQIVND (reference sequence). V was shortened by 5 bases and J by 0 bases, with 11 bases between the two germline ends. CDR3 bases: TGTGCCAGTAGTGATACAGGCCATAGCAATCAGCCCCAGCATTTT. This sequence encodes CASSDTGHSNQPQHF.

The chain uses TRBV10-1 and TRBJ2-2; TRBD1 is a possible D gene (6 bases). The V gene's germline CDR1 is WNHNN and CDR2 SYGVQD (reference sequence). The CDR3 has 17 amino acids. Trimming removed 3 bases at V and 2 bases at J, with 16 bases between. The CDR3 DNA is TGCGCCAGCAGTGACGCGCCGGGACAACCAAACACCGGGGAGCTGTTTTTT. Amino acid sequence: CASSDAPGQPNTGELFF.

This clone was seen only once. The rearrangement joins TRBV11-2 to TRBJ2-1, with TRBD2 matching 7 bases. The germline V gene has CDR1 SGHAT and CDR2 FQNNGV. V shed 2 bases and J 0 bases; nucleotides not matched to a gene: 7. The CDR3 is 17 residues long. CDR3 nucleotide sequence: TGTGCCAGCAGCTTATTGTTGCTAGCGGACTCCTACAATGAGCAGTTCTTC. It yields the protein CASSLLLLADSYNEQFF. The whole variable domain, filled in from reference TRBV11-2 and TRBJ2-1, reads EAGVAQSPRYKIIEKRQSVAFWCNPISGHATLYWYQQILGQGPKLLIQFQNNGVVDDSQLPKDRFSAERLKGVDSTLKIQPAKLEDSAVYLCASSLLLLADSYNEQFFGPGTRLTVL.

The table lists this clone with a count of one. V gene TRBV7-9 combines with J gene TRBJ2-7; D possibly corresponds to TRBD2 (7 bases). Germline V lookup: CDR1 SEHNR, CDR2 FQNEAQ (reference sequence). This CDR3 contains 13 residues. V lost 5 bases, J lost 3 bases, and 11 bases lay in between. The CDR3 here is CASSGRGGYEQYF. The CDR3 DNA reads as TGTGCCAGCAGCGGAAGGGGGGGCTACGAGCAGTACTTC.

The rearrangement links TRBV15 to TRBJ2-5; D gene ambiguous. V lost 5 bases to trimming and J lost 5 bases, with 9 bases between them. Germline V gives CDR1 LNHNV, CDR2 YYDKDF (reference sequence). There are 12 residues in the CDR3. The CDR3 DNA reads as TGTGCCACCAGCCTATTGAGTGAGACCCAGTACTTC. This translates into CATSLLSETQYF. Supplemented by reference TRBV15 and TRBJ2-5, the full variable domain reads DAMVIQNPRYQVTQFGKPVTLSCSQTLNHNVMYWYQQKSSQAPKLLFHYYDKDFNNEADTPDNFQSRRPNTSFCFLDIRSPGLGDTAMYLCATSLLSETQYFGPGTRLLVL.

CDR3: CASVAGGPNEQFF. The DNA for the CDR3 is TGCGCCAGTGTAGCGGGGGGGCCTAATGAGCAGTTCTTC. The rearrangement joins TRBV10-2 to TRBJ2-1; 11 bases line up with TRBD2. V lost 9 bases to trimming and J lost 7 bases; unmatched junction nucleotides: 5. There are 13 residues in the CDR3. CDR1 is WSHSY and CDR2 is SAAADI in the germline V gene.

The chain couples TRBV11-2 to TRBJ1-2; 8 bases fit TRBD1. Germline V gene data show CDR1 as SGHAT and CDR2 as FQNNGV. This CDR3 comprises 13 residues. J gave up 7 bases and V 2 bases, and 3 bases lay outside the gene matches. The CDR3: CASSLLGTGGYTF. The CDR3 coding sequence is TGTGCCAGCAGCTTACTTGGGACAGGTGGCTACACCTTC.

The chain joins TRBV15 to TRBJ2-7; no firm D call. This CDR3 contains 15 residues. In germline, CDR1 is LNHNV, CDR2 YYDKDF (reference sequence). V shed 0 bases and J shed 2 bases, with 11 bases lying between them. In DNA, the CDR3 is TGTGCCACCAGCAGAGATTTAAGTGCGACCTACGAGCAGTACTTC. Its translation is CATSRDLSATYEQYF.

This chain joins TRBV29-1 and TRBJ2-1; maybe TRBD1 (5 bases). Germline V gene lookup returns CDR1 SQVTM and CDR2 ANQGSEA. CDR3 size: 13 residues. Trimming pared 6 bases from V and 1 base from J, leaving 10 bases between. The CDR3 protein is CSVAGQSYNEQFF. The DNA for the CDR3 is TGCAGCGTAGCAGGGCAGTCCTACAATGAGCAGTTCTTC.

CDR3: CASSQEIERGADEQYF. CDR3 in DNA: TGCGCCAGCAGCCAAGAAATTGAGCGGGGGGCTGACGAGCAGTACTTC. The chain is built from TRBV4-3 and TRBJ2-7; 9 bases agree with TRBD2. Unmatched junction bases numbered 8, after V lost 0 bases and J lost 5 bases. The length of the CDR3 is 16 residues. Germline CDR1 is LGHNA and CDR2 is YSLEER.

V gene TRBV29-1 combines with J gene TRBJ2-1, with a weak D call TRBD1 (9 bases). V was cut by 8 bases and J by 8 bases, with 19 bases left in between. The CDR3 is 13 residues long. CDR1 and CDR2 from the germline V gene are SQVTM and ANQGSEA. The CDR3 nucleotides are TGCAGCTCGGGGGGGACAGGGTTAGATGAGCAGTTCTTC. This gives the protein CSSGGTGLDEQFF.

The chain combines TRBV4-3 with TRBJ1-2; 9 nucleotides agree with TRBD1. This CDR3 is 15 amino acids long. Trimming cost V 0 bases and J 6 bases; bases outside gene matches: 5. The V gene's germline CDR1 is LGHNA and CDR2 YSLEER. CDR3 in amino acids: CASSQDEGDRDGYTF. The DNA of the CDR3 is TGCGCCAGCAGCCAAGATGAGGGGGACAGGGATGGCTACACCTTC.

The chain links TRBV12-5 to TRBJ2-5; 8 nucleotides agree with TRBD1. Germline CDR1 and CDR2: LGHNT and FRNRAP. Unmatched junction bases numbered 5, after V lost 6 bases and J lost 2 bases. The CDR3 runs 14 residues. In DNA, the CDR3 is TGTGCTAGTGGGCCTGGACAGGGACAAGAGACCCAGTACTTC. Amino acid sequence: CASGPGQGQETQYF.

The sample holds a few counts of this clone. The genes are TRBV2 and TRBJ1-4; TRBD1 matches at 7 bases. The CDR3 consists of 14 residues. J lost 6 bases, V lost 4 bases, and 5 bases had no gene match. The germline CDR1 and CDR2 sequences are SNHLY and FYNNEI. In DNA, the CDR3 is TGTGCCAGCAGTGCGACAGGGAACGATGAAAAACTGTTTTTT. Translation gives CASSATGNDEKLFF.

The chain carries TRBV4-3 and TRBJ2-1; TRBD2 agrees at 12 bases. Per germline, CDR1 LGHNA and CDR2 YSLEER. Trimming removed 0 bases from V and 13 bases from J; junction bases left unmatched: 16. The CDR3 runs to 18 residues. The CDR3 region has the DNA TGCGCCAGCAGCCAAGATTGGTGGCGGACTAGCGGGGAAAATCCCCAGTTCTTC. This sequence encodes CASSQDWWRTSGENPQFF.

The genes are TRBV11-2 and TRBJ1-3; 8 bases agree with TRBD1. With 5 bases clipped from V and 4 bases from J, the junction kept 10 bases outside the gene matches. Germline CDR1 is SGHAT and CDR2 is FQNNGV. The CDR3 extends over 16 amino acids. CDR3 in amino acids: CASSLTTGGFGNTIYF. CDR3 sequence (DNA): TGTGCCAGCAGCCTTACTACAGGGGGTTTCGGAAACACCATATATTTT. The whole variable domain, remainder taken from reference TRBV11-2 and TRBJ1-3, is EAGVAQSPRYKIIEKRQSVAFWCNPISGHATLYWYQQILGQGPKLLIQFQNNGVVDDSQLPKDRFSAERLKGVDSTLKIQPAKLEDSAVYLCASSLTTGGFGNTIYFGEGSWLTVV.